This T cell receptor beta chain was sequenced for a study of blood T cell repertoires in COVID-19 (dated by TCRdb to 2018 to 2021). At the level of the whole study: The collaborator samples originated in the United States, Italy and Spain and spanned the acute and convalescent phases of COVID-19. The sample metadata nearly always contained a de-identified subject ID, COVID-19 status, age in years and sex. The dataset comprised deeply sampled blood TCRbeta repertoires from subjects exposed to, actively infected with, or recovered from COVID-19. The prospective study material was composed of cDNA or gDNA derived from T cells, B-cell-depleted T cells, or PBMCs. Where available, HLA class I and class II types were obtained from metadata supplied by the sample provider rather than from assay-based typing. The samples were drawn from the first 160 participants of the ongoing ImmuneRACE study and from roughly 1,300 subjects provided by 6 global collaborators. A freely available public database, intended as a resource for researchers studying the immune response to SARS-CoV-2, is where the repertoires were released.

Whole blood was collected in K2EDTA tubes by collaborating institutions according to the institutions' own protocols. For TCRbeta analysis, collaborators shipped samples in one of three forms: frozen whole blood, isolated PBMCs, or DNA extracted from either of those sample types. The paper's findings and limits, for the study overall: Clinical and demographic metadata were provided uncurated, with the amount varying by source and participant.

This clone came up a few times. Its antigen specificity is not known. No base quality information exists; no much larger clone differs at one position. Counted from cysteine to phenylalanine, this CDR3 has 12 amino acids. The retained sequence is limited to the CDR3, 36 bases, with the frame set at the first base. The germline V gene gives CDR1 as SGHRS and CDR2 as YFSETQ. Relative to germline, V is 1 base shorter and J is 11 bases shorter, with 9 bases between their ends. TCRbeta CDR3 regions were amplified from genomic DNA using the immunoSEQ Assay, a bias-controlled multiplex PCR. In the paper's pipeline: The number of nucleated cells in each sample was estimated from the amplification of reference gene primers within the assay. Sequence reads were collapsed and filtered to measure the absolute abundance of every unique TCRbeta CDR3 rearrangement. For each sample, productive Simpson clonality was calculated as the square root of Simpson's diversity index across productive rearrangements. Held by TCRdb, this immuneACCESS table contains in-frame sequences only and omits some clones. Under half of the omission traces to an unresolved V gene where checked; the cause of the rest is unknown. V, J and clone size were drawn from that table, and D and trimming were deduced from the DNA. The sample includes some 97,000 clones, with approximately 85% observed a single time. Of the sample, less than 7.5% is held by the ten largest clones.

The sequence was obtained from a woman aged 60-75 years with acute or convalescent COVID-19. The chain employs TRBV5-1 and TRBJ1-4; no confident D gene assignment can be made. Sequenced material: peripheral blood. CDR3 region: CASSLKGLKLFF. In nucleotide form, the sequence is TGCGCCAGCAGCTTGAAAGGACTCAAACTGTTTTTT.